Below are 28 T cell receptor beta chains sequenced from a single sample in a study of blood T cell repertoires in COVID-19. Generated by immunoSEQ multiplex PCR, the TCRdb table keeps only in-frame clones and is missing some. The repertoire holds 55,000 to 90,000 clones, with about 88% as singletons. The sequenced sample consisted of peripheral blood. The receptors stem from an older man with active COVID-19.

CDR3 in amino acids: CASSIVGLGRGEKLFF. The CDR3 region has the DNA TGTGCCAGTAGTATAGTGGGCCTCGGTAGGGGTGAAAAACTGTTTTTT. V is TRBV19 and J is TRBJ1-4, with TRBD1 as a possible D gene (5 bases). The length of the CDR3 is 16 residues. V was trimmed by 1 base and J by 7 bases, leaving 16 bases between them. Germline-derived CDR1 and CDR2 are LNHDA and SQIVND (reference sequence).

The rearrangement joins TRBV5-5 to TRBJ2-7, with 7 bases fitting TRBD2. The CDR3 has 19 amino acids. CDR1 SGHKS and CDR2 YYEKEE come from the germline V gene (reference sequence). The V segment lost 1 base and the J segment 5 bases; nucleotides outside the gene matches: 21. Here the CDR3 DNA reads TGTGCCAGCAGCTTGATACAAAACCCCCTAGCGGTAATAGTCCACGAGCAGTACTTC. This gives the protein CASSLIQNPLAVIVHEQYF.

J is TRBJ2-1 and V is TRBV6-2 or TRBV6-3; 13 nucleotides line up with TRBD2. There are 16 residues in the CDR3. V dropped 2 bases and J dropped 9; count of bases not matched to a gene: 7. Germline V gene sequence: CDR1 MNHEY, CDR2 SVGEGT. The CDR3 spells CASSYPGLAGRGEQFF. In DNA, the CDR3 is TGTGCCAGCAGTTACCCGGGACTAGCGGGGCGGGGTGAGCAGTTCTTC.

The chain carries TRBV6-2 or TRBV6-3 and TRBJ2-5; possibly TRBD1 for D (5 bases). CDR1 is MNHEY, CDR2 SVGEGT, per germline. The CDR3 runs to 15 residues. V gave up 0 bases and J gave up 5 bases, with 13 bases separating them. The CDR3 is CASSYSTGPGETQYF. Written as DNA, the CDR3 is TGTGCCAGCAGTTACTCGACCGGGCCAGGGGAGACCCAGTACTTC.

This clone came up once. The chain is built from TRBV5-4 and TRBJ2-3; 10 positions match TRBD2. This CDR3 has 16 residues. The V gene's germline CDR1 is SGHNT and CDR2 YYREEE (reference sequence). V shed 4 bases, J shed 4 bases, and the junction held 9 bases outside the gene matches. For the CDR3, the DNA is TGTGCCAGCAGCCCGACCCTAGCGGGAGTTGCAGATACGCAGTATTTT. Protein product: CASSPTLAGVADTQYF.

The rearrangement uses TRBV9 and TRBJ2-1; tentative D call: TRBD2 (7 bases). This CDR3 has 15 residues. V was clipped by 2 bases and J by 9 bases, with 18 bases between them. Germline CDR1 SGDLS, CDR2 YYNGEE. CDR3 loop: CASSVGGGPFGEQFF. Here the CDR3 DNA reads TGTGCCAGCAGCGTTGGCGGGGGCCCATTTGGTGAGCAGTTCTTC. Full variable domain (outside the CDR3, taken from reference TRBV9 and TRBJ2-1): DSGVTQTPKHLITATGQRVTLRCSPRSGDLSVYWYQQSLDQGLQFLIQYYNGEERAKGNILERFSAQQFPDLHSELNLSSLELGDSALYFCASSVGGGPFGEQFFGPGTRLTVL.

V and J are TRBV24-1 and TRBJ2-4; 9 bases are shared with TRBD1. The V gene's germline CDR1 is KGHDR and CDR2 SFDVKD. The V and J ends lost 4 bases and 4 bases, in that order; junction bases with no gene match: 4. CDR3 size: 15 residues. The CDR3 here is CATSEGGTGKNIQYF. The CDR3 nucleotides are TGTGCCACCAGTGAGGGGGGGACAGGGAAAAACATTCAGTACTTC.

The chain is built from TRBV7-6 and TRBJ2-1, with 13 bases aligning to TRBD2. V was clipped by 7 bases and J by 9 bases; unmatched bases: 12. The CDR3 sequence is 16 residues long. Germline assignment: CDR1 SGHVS and CDR2 FNYEAQ. The CDR3 spells CASTQRVLAGGVEQFF. CDR3 coding DNA: TGTGCCAGCACCCAGAGGGTACTAGCGGGAGGGGTTGAGCAGTTCTTC.

This sequence joins TRBV10-3 and TRBJ2-3; D gene ambiguous. Between the trimmed V and J ends, which lost 3 bases and 4 bases, there was a span of 14 bases. Germline loops: CDR1 ENHRY, CDR2 SYGVKD. The CDR3 runs to 15 residues. CDR3 coding DNA: TGTGCCATCAGTGACCCTACCACCCGGGCAGATACGCAGTATTTT. As protein: CAISDPTTRADTQYF.

CDR3 bases: TGTGCCAGCAGCCCCCAAGCGGGAGGCGGCCAAGAGACCCAGTACTTC. This encodes CASSPQAGGGQETQYF. The chain combines TRBV7-3 with TRBJ2-5; 9 positions match TRBD2. This CDR3 is 16 amino acids long. Germline V CDR1 and CDR2: SGHTA, FQGTGA. The trim removed 5 bases at V and 1 base at J, leaving 8 bases unmatched.

The chain carries TRBV6-5 and TRBJ2-3; D may be TRBD2 (5 bases). In germline, CDR1 is MNHEY, CDR2 SVGAGI. The CDR3 is 14 residues long. Deletions cut 8 bases from V and 0 bases from J, with 12 bases between. CDR3: CASQRAHSTDTQYF. The CDR3 nucleotides are TGTGCCAGCCAGAGGGCCCATAGCACAGATACGCAGTATTTT.

This chain links TRBV11-3 with TRBJ2-6, with D uncertain. In germline, CDR1 is SGHNT, CDR2 YENEEA. The germline V and J ends were trimmed by 3 bases and 0 bases, with 6 bases remaining between them. The CDR3 length is 15 residues. The CDR3 is CASSLSHSGANVLTF. CDR3 sequence (DNA): TGTGCCAGCAGCTTGTCCCACTCTGGGGCCAACGTCCTGACTTTC. Together with reference TRBV11-3 and TRBJ2-6, the CDR3 gives the full variable domain: EAGVVQSPRYKIIEKKQPVAFWCNPISGHNTLYWYLQNLGQGPELLIRYENEEAVDDSQLPKDRFSAERLKGVDSTLKIQPAELGDSAVYLCASSLSHSGANVLTFGAGSRLTVL.

Here the CDR3 DNA reads TGTGCCACCAGTGAGCCCGGGGGCCGGGGGGCGTCAGATACGCAGTATTTT. Amino acids: CATSEPGGRGASDTQYF. The chain joins TRBV24-1 to TRBJ2-3; D might be TRBD2 (7 bases). V lost 4 bases, J lost 4 bases, and 20 bases lay in between. In germline, CDR1 is KGHDR, CDR2 SFDVKD. The CDR3 consists of 17 residues.

The rearrangement joins TRBV18 to TRBJ2-3; 9 bases are a match to TRBD1. CDR1 KGHSH and CDR2 LQKENI come from the germline V gene. Trimming cost V 6 bases and J 2 bases; bases outside gene matches: 6. The CDR3 sequence is 15 residues long. DNA for the CDR3: TGTGCCAGCTCGGGGCGGACAGGGGTCACAGATACGCAGTATTTT. It specifies CASSGRTGVTDTQYF.

This clone was counted once. The chain is built from TRBV27 and TRBJ2-7; 10 positions agree with TRBD2. The CDR3 is 15 amino acids. Germline CDR1 and CDR2: MNHEY and SMNVEV (reference sequence). V shed 3 bases and J 7 bases; nucleotides not matched to a gene: 9. The CDR3 is CASSFGPSGSGEQYF. CDR3 coding DNA: TGTGCCAGCAGTTTCGGCCCTAGCGGGAGTGGTGAGCAGTACTTC.

This chain uses TRBV11-2 with TRBJ2-1; D uncertain. The CDR3 has 14 residues. Trimming cost V 1 base and J 10 bases, with 14 bases left between them. The germline V gene has CDR1 SGHAT and CDR2 FQNNGV. In DNA form, the CDR3 reads TGTGCCAGCAGCTTAGTTGGCCCCGTTTCCGAGCAGTTCTTC. Translated: CASSLVGPVSEQFF.

This sequence joins TRBV5-6 and TRBJ2-7; 7 bases align to TRBD2. J was trimmed by 1 base and V by 7 bases; bases with no gene match: 5. The CDR3 has 13 residues. Germline CDR1 SGHDT, CDR2 YYEEEE. Here the CDR3 reads CASPAGGSYEQYF. CDR3 in DNA: TGTGCCAGCCCCGCCGGGGGGTCCTACGAGCAGTACTTC.

The V and J genes are TRBV6-5 and TRBJ2-1; TRBD2 matches at 10 bases. Germline CDR1 and CDR2: MNHEY and SVGAGI. The CDR3 loop spans 14 amino acids. V trimming: 6 bases; J trimming: 8 bases; junction bases outside the gene matches: 7. Written as DNA, the CDR3 is TGTGCCAGCAGGGCTAGCGGGAGAAGCTATGAGCAGTTCTTC. As protein: CASRASGRSYEQFF.

The chain combines TRBV5-4 with TRBJ2-1, with 7 bases aligning to TRBD2. After removal of 6 bases from V and 5 bases from J, the junction contained 14 bases not matched to a gene. CDR1 and CDR2 from the germline V gene are SGHNT and YYREEE (reference sequence). The CDR3 loop spans 16 amino acids. The CDR3 region is CASTRDGMGGDNEQFF. CDR3 in DNA: TGTGCCAGCACCCGGGACGGGATGGGAGGGGACAATGAGCAGTTCTTC.

The V gene is TRBV19, the J gene TRBJ2-5; D perhaps matches TRBD2 (5 bases). CDR1 and CDR2 from the germline V gene are LNHDA and SQIVND (reference sequence). This CDR3 has 15 residues. V was trimmed by 3 bases and J by 5 bases, leaving 16 bases between them. The DNA of the CDR3 is TGTGCCAGTAGTATTTCGGGGTTGGCTGGGGAGACCCAGTACTTC. Translated, it gives CASSISGLAGETQYF.

The V gene is TRBV5-8, the J gene TRBJ2-7; D unclear. This CDR3 contains 12 residues. Trimming pared 0 bases from V and 3 bases from J, leaving 4 bases between. Per the germline V gene, CDR1 is SGHTS and CDR2 is YDEGEE. In DNA form, the CDR3 reads TGTGCCAGCAGCTTGGGGCACTACGAGCAGTACTTC. It specifies CASSLGHYEQYF.

V and J are TRBV9 and TRBJ2-3; TRBD2 matches 7 bases. The CDR3 extends over 15 amino acids. J was trimmed by 4 bases and V by 1 base; bases with no gene match: 6. Looked up from germline, CDR1 is SGDLS and CDR2 is YYNGEE. As DNA, the CDR3 is TGTGCCAGCAGCGTAAGTGGGGCGGGAGCAGATACGCAGTATTTT. Translation: CASSVSGAGADTQYF.

The genes are TRBV19 and TRBJ1-2; D is possibly TRBD1 (5 bases). The germline V and J ends were trimmed by 5 bases and 8 bases, with 18 bases remaining between them. The germline V gene encodes CDR1 LNHDA and CDR2 SQIVND (reference sequence). This CDR3 spans 14 amino acids. The CDR3 DNA is TGTGCCAGTAGTCCCCGGGGGGTTTCGCTGGGCTACACCTTC. This encodes CASSPRGVSLGYTF.

This clone was observed a handful of times. The gene calls are TRBV7-3 and TRBJ2-1, with 11 bases aligning to TRBD2. Per the germline V gene, CDR1 is SGHTA and CDR2 is FQGTGA. The CDR3 is 16 amino acids. V lost 5 bases and J lost 5; bases outside the gene matches: 8. DNA of the CDR3: TGTGCCAGCAGCACCCGACTAGCGGGGCCCAACAATGAGCAGTTCTTC. Translated: CASSTRLAGPNNEQFF.

The genes are TRBV10-1 and TRBJ2-1; D gene ambiguous. Germline V lookup: CDR1 WNHNN, CDR2 SYGVQD (reference sequence). Deletions cut 10 bases from V and 5 bases from J, with 12 bases between. This CDR3 has 12 residues. The DNA for the CDR3 is TGCGCCACGACCAGACTCAACAATGAGCAGTTCTTC. It is translated as CATTRLNNEQFF.

The CDR3, as DNA: TGTGCCAGCAGCCCCGGGACAGGGCAGGGTAAAAAGTACTTC. It is translated as CASSPGTGQGKKYF. The V call is TRBV6-5, the J call TRBJ2-7, with 9 bases lining up with TRBD1. V dropped 6 bases and J dropped 11; count of bases not matched to a gene: 14. Germline CDR1 reads MNHEY; CDR2 reads SVGAGI. This CDR3 contains 14 residues.

This clone appeared a single time. V gene TRBV7-9 combines with J gene TRBJ2-5, with 7 bases identical to TRBD2. Germline V gene data show CDR1 as SEHNR and CDR2 as FQNEAQ (reference sequence). Losses at the gene ends were 1 base for V and 1 base for J; bases not matched to a gene: 6. This CDR3 has 16 amino acids. CDR3 in amino acids: CASSLGSPSGQETQYF. In nucleotides, the CDR3 is TGTGCCAGCAGCTTAGGGTCCCCTAGCGGCCAAGAGACCCAGTACTTC. Supplemented by reference TRBV7-9 and TRBJ2-5, the full variable domain reads DTGVSQNPRHKITKRGQNVTFRCDPISEHNRLYWYRQTLGQGPEFLTYFQNEAQLEKSRLLSDRFSAERPKGSFSTLEIQRTEQGDSAMYLCASSLGSPSGQETQYFGPGTRLLVL.

The V and J genes are TRBV6-5 and TRBJ1-1; TRBD1 might be the D (6 bases). Germline-derived CDR1 and CDR2 are MNHEY and SVGAGI. The CDR3 length is 14 residues. Deletions cut 4 bases from V and 7 bases from J, with 16 bases between. CDR3 amino acids: CASSWGGAVVEAFF. CDR3 DNA: TGTGCCAGCAGTTGGGGGGGGGCGGTGGTTGAAGCTTTCTTT.